These T cell receptor beta chains were read from a single sample in a study of technical replicates of blood from four donors. This table comes from immunoSEQ multiplex PCR, and its TCRdb copy is limited to in-frame clones, with some not included. The repertoire holds about 60,000 clones, with 90% to 95% as singletons. Specimen: PBMCs. Every receptor here comes from a human donor in good health. Some clones in this sample may be carry-over from other donors' samples. CDR3s leave out the opening cysteine and the closing phenylalanine or tryptophan. Each record gives: CDR3 protein, clone size, V gene. Where a row states a size, it is once, few, many or the class of an expanded clone; other rows omit it.

CDR3: ASRLVRRGGLETQY
size: -
V: TRBV12-2

CDR3: ASSLGASPTDTQY
size: -
V: TRBV5-4

CDR3: ASSLSSTSTDTQY
size: -
V: TRBV7-6

CDR3: ASRHFGVGSTEAF
size: -
V: TRBV5-6

CDR3: ASSQDWGQDSYNEQF
size: -
V: TRBV4-3

CDR3: SVPRAGDQF
size: -
V: TRBV29-1

CDR3: ASSQDPLGGIEKLF
size: -
V: TRBV4-2

CDR3: ASSGQNTEAF
size: -
V: TRBV2

CDR3: SVARTGSRGETQY
size: -
V: TRBV29-1

CDR3: ASRKIETNTGELF
size: -
V: TRBV19

CDR3: ASSLGTGANTGELF
size: once
V: TRBV5-8

CDR3: ASSPRGIVTNEKLF
size: -
V: TRBV18

CDR3: ASSLFGLGNTIY
size: -
V: TRBV7-2

CDR3: ASSETGQALGYT
size: once
V: TRBV6-6

CDR3: AISEGGADTEAF
size: -
V: TRBV10-3

CDR3: ASSPAGTSGGLDTQY
size: -
V: TRBV7-9

CDR3: ASSIDVGRAGTDTQY
size: -
V: TRBV19

CDR3: ASSRDGANTGELF
size: -
V: TRBV7-8

CDR3: ASPTGTYGYT
size: -
V: TRBV7-9

CDR3: ASSIVQTGYNGYT
size: -
V: TRBV19

CDR3: ASSPGTGTREQY
size: -
V: TRBV13

CDR3: ASSRRGDGANVLT
size: -
V: TRBV19

CDR3: ASSLGVMGGGAGDTQY
size: -
V: TRBV7-3

CDR3: ASSLSMAPGQNYGYT
size: -
V: TRBV7-2

CDR3: ASTNRVNTEAF
size: -
V: TRBV7-2

CDR3: ASSDGTGGWRGNQPQH
size: few
V: TRBV6-1

CDR3: ASSPTEEDGYT
size: -
V: TRBV27

CDR3: ASVHDRTGRLQPQH
size: -
V: TRBV10-1